These 14 T cell receptor beta chains came from one sample sequenced in a study of shared clonotypes between healthy human individuals. Here immunoSEQ multiplex PCR was the method, and the copy in TCRdb shows in-frame clones only, minus some. Among a few million clones, almost 96% were seen once, and the ten largest hold around 0.13%. Sequenced input: naive CD4+ T cells sorted from blood. The subset was: CD45RA+ positively selected. These receptors all come from a man younger than 35 in good health.

This rearrangement joins TRBV18 to TRBJ1-4, with a possible D match to TRBD1 (5 bases). The germline V gene encodes CDR1 KGHSH and CDR2 LQKENI. This CDR3 contains 15 residues. Trimming cost V 4 bases and J 2 bases, with 11 bases left between them. CDR3 protein: CASSRGSATNEKLFF. CDR3 DNA: TGTGCCAGCTCACGGGGGAGTGCGACTAATGAAAAACTGTTTTTT.

The J gene is TRBJ2-7, the V gene TRBV6-1; maybe TRBD1 (6 bases). The CDR3 is made up of 16 amino acids. Trimming removed 3 bases at V and 3 bases at J, with 18 bases between. Germline V CDR1 and CDR2: MNHNS, SASEGT. In DNA form, the CDR3 reads TGTGCCAGCAGTGATTTTCCGTGGGACACTTACTACGAGCAGTACTTC. It specifies CASSDFPWDTYYEQYF.

This sequence joins TRBV6-8 and TRBJ2-4; TRBD1 matches 12 bases. The CDR3 covers 19 residues. Trimming at V came to 6 bases and at J to 8 bases, leaving 20 bases not matched to a gene. Germline lookup yields CDR1 MNHGY and CDR2 SAAAGT. The CDR3, as DNA: TGTGCCAGCAGAAACTCAGAGTGGGACAGGGGGCGATTTAGGGACATTCAGTACTTC. It codes for CASRNSEWDRGRFRDIQYF.

The V gene is TRBV9, the J gene TRBJ2-1; weak D call: TRBD2 (6 bases). CDR3 length equals 14 residues. Germline assignment: CDR1 SGDLS and CDR2 YYNGEE. The V end was cut by 0 bases, the J end by 7 bases, with 11 bases between. CDR3 region: CASSVEPRGNEQFF. The DNA of the CDR3 is TGTGCCAGCAGCGTAGAGCCACGGGGGAATGAGCAGTTCTTC.

This clone was found a few times. The rearrangement joins TRBV18 to TRBJ1-6; TRBD1 agrees at 8 bases. Germline CDR1 KGHSH, CDR2 LQKENI. Trimming cost V 4 bases and J 7 bases; bases outside gene matches: 3. CDR3 length: 14 amino acids. CDR3 region: CASSRDRNNSPLHF. Written as DNA, the CDR3 is TGTGCCAGCTCACGGGACAGGAACAATTCACCCCTCCACTTT.

This clone was observed a few times. The chain uses TRBV18 and TRBJ1-5; 7 bases are a match to TRBD1. Trimming cost V 3 bases and J 0 bases; bases outside gene matches: 8. Germline assignment: CDR1 KGHSH and CDR2 LQKENI. The CDR3 is made up of 17 amino acids. CDR3 in DNA: TGTGCCAGCTCACCCTCGGAACAGGGGAATAGCAATCAGCCCCAGCATTTT. Translation: CASSPSEQGNSNQPQHF.

The chain carries TRBV4-1 and TRBJ1-6, with D perhaps matching TRBD1 (6 bases). CDR3 length: 15 residues. Deletions cut 1 base from V and 9 bases from J, with 13 bases between. The V gene's germline CDR1 is MGHRA and CDR2 YSYEKL. CDR3 nucleotides: TGCGCCAGCAGCCAAGCCCGGGGGGCAAGTTCACCCCTCCACTTT. This encodes CASSQARGASSPLHF.

The V call is TRBV28, the J call TRBJ1-5; 7 nucleotides match TRBD1. CDR1 and CDR2 (germline): MDHEN, SYDVKM. CDR3 length: 12 amino acids. J gave up 6 bases and V 10 bases, and 6 bases lay outside the gene matches. The CDR3 region is CAIEGAGQPQHF. The CDR3 coding sequence is TGTGCCATAGAGGGGGCTGGTCAGCCCCAGCATTTT.

This chain connects TRBV6-1 to TRBJ1-5, with D possibly TRBD1 on 5 matching bases. Trimming cost V 4 bases and J 3 bases, with 7 bases left between them. Germline CDR1 reads MNHNS; CDR2 reads SASEGT. The CDR3 contains 13 residues. CDR3 residues: CASSGQFNQPQHF. The CDR3 DNA reads TGTGCCAGCAGTGGACAGTTCAATCAGCCCCAGCATTTT.

As for this clone: Different DNA sequences within this sample yield the same CDR3. J is TRBJ2-6 and V is TRBV30; no clear D gene. Germline loops: CDR1 GTSNPN, CDR2 SVGIG (reference sequence). CDR3 length: 15 amino acids. The germline V and J ends were trimmed by 0 bases and 0 bases, with 6 bases remaining between them. The CDR3 nucleotides are TGTGCCTGGAGTGTACGTGGCTCTGGGGCCAACGTCCTGACTTTC. This gives the protein CAWSVRGSGANVLTF.

This chain connects TRBV5-6 to TRBJ1-1; D is possibly TRBD1 (6 bases). The V gene lost 4 bases and the J gene lost 10 bases, with 17 bases spanning the gap. CDR3 size: 13 residues. Germline V lookup: CDR1 SGHDT, CDR2 YYEEEE. DNA for the CDR3: TGTGCCAGCAGCGCGACAGGTCGGGTTGGAGCTTTCTTT. Its protein is CASSATGRVGAFF.

V usage is TRBV11-2 and J usage is TRBJ2-5; D gene uncertain. Germline loops: CDR1 SGHAT, CDR2 FQNNGV. Trimming cost V 0 bases and J 1 base, with 9 bases left between them. The CDR3 runs to 15 residues. The CDR3 region is CASSLDYGPQETQYF. Written as DNA, the CDR3 is TGTGCCAGCAGCTTAGATTACGGCCCCCAAGAGACCCAGTACTTC.

The CDR3 here is CASSLGLAGGADTQYF. In DNA form, the CDR3 reads TGTGCCAGCAGCCTAGGACTAGCGGGAGGGGCAGATACGCAGTATTTT. The chain combines TRBV11-3 with TRBJ2-3; 15 positions agree with TRBD2. This CDR3 has 16 residues. Germline CDR1 SGHNT, CDR2 YENEEA. Trimming took 5 bases from V and 4 from J; bases not matched to a gene: 4.

V is TRBV27 and J is TRBJ2-5, with 7 bases fitting TRBD2. In germline, CDR1 is MNHEY, CDR2 SMNVEV (reference sequence). V lost 5 bases and J lost 5; bases outside the gene matches: 11. The CDR3 totals 15 residues. CDR3 in DNA: TGTGCCAGCAGTAGCGGGACTACCTTTCGGGAGACCCAGTACTTC. This translates into CASSSGTTFRETQYF.